A single TCR beta chain is shown here with its context. The antigen is not known. This sample was included in a study of shared clonotypes between healthy human individuals. Points from the study as a whole: Non-shared clonotypes displayed generation probabilities falling below those of clonotypes present in all four donors. Sequencing depth was expected to influence donor clonotype sharing. Larger estimated richness was generally recorded for naive subsets relative to memory subsets.

Researchers divided each subset's genomic DNA evenly across several immunoSEQ plates. Some clones are missing from TCRdb's copy, which holds only in-frame ones; the method was immunoSEQ multiplex PCR. The table has roughly 400,000 clones, 90% to 98% seen once; the top ten hold 0.32%. V dropped 6 bases and J dropped 5 bases, with 17 bases sitting between them. Germline V gene sequence: CDR1 MNHEY, CDR2 SVGAGI. The CDR3 is 15 amino acids. Specimen: memory CD8+ T cells sorted from blood. The subset here: CD45RO+ cells pooled with CCR7-negative TemRA cells. The chain is built from TRBV6-5 and TRBJ1-5; D uncertain. The sequence derives from a man younger than 45 in good health. CDR3 nucleotide sequence: TGTGCCAGCAGCCCCTTCCCCCGACCCGATCAGCCCCAGCATTTT. Protein: CASSPFPRPDQPQHF.